This is a list of T cell receptor beta chains from one sample in a study of blood T cell repertoires in COVID-19. The repertoire was sequenced with immunoSEQ multiplex PCR; TCRdb's copy has only in-frame clones and lacks some. The sample lists some 71,000 clones; about nine tenths were seen once. Specimen: peripheral blood. The receptors were gathered from a man aged 25-40 years with acute or convalescent COVID-19. Each CDR3 is given with its conserved first and last residue. The D gene is left open where the match is weak. Clone size is not always given. Where it is, it says once, few, many or a class for expanded clones.

j_call,d_call,v_call,clone_size,cdr3_nt,cdr3_aa
TRBJ2-1,-,TRBV5-1,-,TGCGCCAGCAGCGTTCAGACTAGGGCAACTCAGCAGTTCTTC,CASSVQTRATQQFF
TRBJ2-2,TRBD1,TRBV9,few,TGTGCCAGCAGCCCAAAGACGATTTTGGGACAGGGGGCCCGAACCGGGGAGCTGTTTTTT,CASSPKTILGQGARTGELFF
TRBJ1-1,-,TRBV5-4,-,TGTGCCAGCTGGGTCCAGGGGCTTCACACTGAAGCTTTCTTT,CASWVQGLHTEAFF
TRBJ2-1,TRBD2,TRBV2,-,TGTGCCAGCAGCTTGAGACTAGCCGGTCTGGGCAATGAGCAGTTCTTC,CASSLRLAGLGNEQFF
TRBJ2-1,TRBD2,TRBV11-2,-,TGTGCCAGCAGCTCCACTAGCGGGGGGGCCTTTGGTGAGCAGTTCTTC,CASSSTSGGAFGEQFF
TRBJ1-3,-,TRBV30,-,TGTGCCTGGAGTGGGGGAGGACTCCTCTCTGGAAACACCATATATTTT,CAWSGGGLLSGNTIYF
TRBJ2-4,TRBD1,TRBV19,-,TGTGCCAGTAGCCCTGGGACAGGGCGAGCCATTCAGTACTTC,CASSPGTGRAIQYF
TRBJ2-7,TRBD2,TRBV14,-,TGTGCCAGCAGCCATAGCTCCCTAGCGGGCGAGCAGTACTTC,CASSHSSLAGEQYF
TRBJ1-1,TRBD1,TRBV6-6,-,TGTGCCAGCAGTCCCCGGGGACAGGTCTCCACTGAAGCTTTCTTT,CASSPRGQVSTEAFF
TRBJ1-6,-,TRBV12-5,-,TGTGCTAGTGGTTTGACACGCTCGCCCGGGACTCCCGGGTCACCCCTCCACTTT,CASGLTRSPGTPGSPLHF
TRBJ1-4,-,TRBV28,-,TGTGCCAGCAGCTCTGGGCAAAAGCCAACTAATGAAAAACTGTTTTTT,CASSSGQKPTNEKLFF
TRBJ1-1,TRBD1,TRBV4-2,-,TGTGCCAGCGGACAGGGTACCCTACACACTGAAGCTTTCTTT,CASGQGTLHTEAFF
TRBJ1-1,TRBD1,TRBV28,few,TGTGCCGTAGGATCAATAGCAGGGGGGACGCAAGCTTTCTTT,CAVGSIAGGTQAFF
TRBJ2-7,-,TRBV3-1/TRBV3-2,-,TGTGCCAGCAGGCCCACAGGCAGCTTCCGCGAGCAGTACTTC,CASRPTGSFREQYF
TRBJ1-5,-,TRBV7-2,-,TGTGCCAGCAGCCTGGACAGTAGCAATCAGCCCCAGCATTTT,CASSLDSSNQPQHF
TRBJ1-5,TRBD1,TRBV5-1,-,TGCGCCAGCGCCCCGGGACAGGGGAATCAGCCCCAGCATTTT,CASAPGQGNQPQHF
TRBJ1-5,-,TRBV5-1,-,TGCGCCAGCAGCTTGGACGGGGAGTACAATCAGCCCCAGCATTTT,CASSLDGEYNQPQHF